This TCR beta chain was sequenced for a study of shared clonotypes between healthy human individuals. Trimming stripped 2 bases from V and 2 bases from J, with 6 bases between. The germline CDR1 and CDR2 sequences are KGHSH and LQKENI. This CDR3 has 13 residues. This clone was counted a few times. Its antigen is not known. All donors were Caucasian adults living in Nashville, Tennessee. The method was immunoSEQ multiplex PCR; TCRdb's version includes in-frame clones alone and lacks a portion of them. This table holds some 1,100,000 clones, approximately 80% found once. General study points: For naive CD4 cells, 4% to 6% of clonotypes were shared across a handful of donors. Lower generation probabilities were found for non-shared clonotypes than for those shared by all four donors.

The sequenced sample was memory CD4+ T cells from PBMCs. Described subset: CD45RA-negative fraction. The clonotype originates from a man aged 18 to 30 in good health. Some clones in this sample may be carry-over from other donors' samples. The rearrangement links TRBV18 to TRBJ1-1; no clear D. CDR3 DNA sequence: TGTGCCAGCTCACCATTTGACAACACTGAAGCTTTCTTT. This sequence encodes CASSPFDNTEAFF.